This passage covers 23 T cell receptor beta chains from one sample sequenced in a study of T cell therapy after organ transplantation. The table came from immunoSEQ multiplex PCR; TCRdb's copy has only in-frame clones and leaves some out. Counted here are about 6,000 clones, roughly 70% occurring once; the ten biggest clones make up 25% to 35%. Antigen specificity for these receptors is unknown. Time point described: 4-8 weeks after completion of therapy. The sample consisted of CD8+ T cells from blood, taken after autologous CMV-specific T cell therapy. The receptors were sampled from a human patient who had received a solid organ transplant and had CMV disease. Part of the T cells may come from the graft donor.

The gene calls are TRBV28 and TRBJ2-7; no definite D call. The CDR3 extends over 11 amino acids. Germline V gene data show CDR1 as MDHEN and CDR2 as SYDVKM. V dropped 6 bases and J dropped 3 bases, with 6 bases sitting between them. CDR3 residues: CASSPYYEQYF. The CDR3 DNA follows: TGTGCCAGCAGCCCTTACTACGAGCAGTACTTC.

This clone was observed once. The chain is built from TRBV13 and TRBJ2-7, with D maybe TRBD1 (6 bases). The V gene's germline CDR1 is PRHDT and CDR2 FYEKMQ (reference sequence). This CDR3 contains 14 residues. Trimming removed 5 bases at V and 1 base at J, with 12 bases between. The CDR3 region is CASSPRDTSYEQYF. The CDR3 DNA reads as TGTGCCAGCAGCCCCCGGGACACTTCCTACGAGCAGTACTTC.

This chain joins TRBV11-2 and TRBJ2-1; the match to TRBD2 covers 7 bases. Germline V CDR1 and CDR2: SGHAT, FQNNGV. The CDR3 length is 15 residues. V lost 5 bases to trimming and J lost 1 base; unmatched junction nucleotides: 5. The CDR3 DNA follows: TGTGCCAGCAGCGTCCTAGCGGTATCCTACAATGAGCAGTTCTTC. Residues: CASSVLAVSYNEQFF. Looking up the rest from reference TRBV11-2 and TRBJ2-1 gives the full variable domain: EAGVAQSPRYKIIEKRQSVAFWCNPISGHATLYWYQQILGQGPKLLIQFQNNGVVDDSQLPKDRFSAERLKGVDSTLKIQPAKLEDSAVYLCASSVLAVSYNEQFFGPGTRLTVL.

This clone was counted a single time. The V gene is TRBV6-6, the J gene TRBJ1-2; no firm D call. CDR1 is MNHNY and CDR2 is SVGAGI in the germline V gene (reference sequence). Trimming left V 2 bases short and J 7 bases short, with 17 bases between. This CDR3 spans 15 amino acids. The CDR3 sequence is CASSYGVEGMRGYTF. The CDR3 DNA follows: TGTGCCAGCAGTTACGGTGTAGAGGGTATGCGTGGCTACACCTTC.

This chain connects TRBV4-3 to TRBJ1-4, with D unclear. Germline assignment: CDR1 LGHNA and CDR2 YSLEER. There are 15 residues in the CDR3. Between the trimmed V and J ends, which lost 0 bases and 7 bases, there was a span of 12 bases. The CDR3 bases are TGCGCCAGCAGCCAAGAAGCGGGTCTCTTTGAAAAACTGTTTTTT. It yields the protein CASSQEAGLFEKLFF.

This clone is large by share. The rearrangement links TRBV13 to TRBJ2-3; D not certain. CDR1 is PRHDT, CDR2 FYEKMQ, per germline (reference sequence). The V and J ends lost 2 bases and 9 bases respectively, with 12 bases between them. The CDR3 is 13 amino acids. CDR3 loop: CASSLSPGTTQYF. The DNA for the CDR3 is TGTGCCAGCAGCTTATCTCCGGGCACAACGCAGTATTTT.

The chain employs TRBV6-1 and TRBJ2-7; D is uncertain. This CDR3 is 15 amino acids long. Trimming stripped 4 bases from V and 0 bases from J, with 13 bases between. The germline gives CDR1 MNHNS, CDR2 SASEGT. CDR3 nucleotide sequence: TGTGCCAGCAGTGGAGACGGAGCCAGCTCCTACGAGCAGTACTTC. Translation gives CASSGDGASSYEQYF.

Within the sample, this clone is medium-sized. Other DNA sequences in the same sample also yield this CDR3. The chain links TRBV7-9 to TRBJ2-7, with D perhaps TRBD1 or TRBD2 (5 bases each). Germline loops: CDR1 SEHNR, CDR2 FQNEAQ (reference sequence). The CDR3 spans 14 residues. The V gene lost 1 base and the J gene lost 2 bases, with 9 bases spanning the gap. The CDR3 region is CASSLVLGAYEQYF. CDR3 nucleotides: TGTGCCAGCAGCTTAGTGCTGGGGGCCTACGAGCAGTACTTC. Filled out from reference TRBV7-9 and TRBJ2-7, the complete variable domain reads DTGVSQNPRHKITKRGQNVTFRCDPISEHNRLYWYRQTLGQGPEFLTYFQNEAQLEKSRLLSDRFSAERPKGSFSTLEIQRTEQGDSAMYLCASSLVLGAYEQYFGPGTRLTVT.

The chain combines TRBV27 with TRBJ2-1; D might be TRBD1 (5 bases). Germline V CDR1 and CDR2: MNHEY, SMNVEV (reference sequence). The CDR3 contains 11 residues. V lost 8 bases, J lost 8 bases, and 10 bases lay in between. The CDR3 DNA sequence: TGTGCCAGCCAGGGTGTCCATGAGCAGTTCTTC. It encodes CASQGVHEQFF.

V is TRBV10-3 and J is TRBJ2-7; possibly TRBD1 or TRBD2 for D (5 bases each). Germline V CDR1 and CDR2: ENHRY, SYGVKD. With 2 bases removed from V and 0 bases from J, the gap between germline ends came to 8 bases. This CDR3 is built from 14 residues. The CDR3 DNA is TGTGCCATCAGTGAGGCAGGGAGCTCCTACGAGCAGTACTTC. Its protein product is CAISEAGSSYEQYF.

The CDR3, as DNA: TGTGCCAGCAGCTCCAGCGAACTAGCGGGGGGGAGCCAAGAGACCCAGTACTTC. Protein sequence: CASSSSELAGGSQETQYF. This chain connects TRBV7-6 to TRBJ2-5, with 13 bases that match TRBD2. V lost 4 bases to trimming and J lost 1 base; unmatched junction nucleotides: 9. This CDR3 is 18 amino acids long. Looked up from germline, CDR1 is SGHVS and CDR2 is FNYEAQ.

The chain links TRBV9 to TRBJ2-3; perhaps TRBD1 as D (5 bases). V lost 0 bases to trimming and J lost 2 bases, with 10 bases between them. The CDR3 contains 15 residues. Per the germline V gene, CDR1 is SGDLS and CDR2 is YYNGEE. The CDR3 bases are TGTGCCAGCAGCGTAGGGGGCAGAATCACAGATACGCAGTATTTT. As protein: CASSVGGRITDTQYF.

The chain carries TRBV11-3 and TRBJ1-2, with 8 bases identical to TRBD1. Germline V lookup: CDR1 SGHNT, CDR2 YENEEA. The length of the CDR3 is 15 residues. J lost 7 bases, V lost 5 bases, and 12 bases had no gene match. CDR3 bases: TGTGCCAGCAGCACCGGGACAGGCCCGGAGGGTGGCTACACCTTC. This codes for CASSTGTGPEGGYTF.

The rearrangement joins TRBV6-5 to TRBJ2-7; TRBD1 is a possible D gene (6 bases). The V and J ends lost 6 bases and 3 bases respectively, with 12 bases between them. CDR1 MNHEY and CDR2 SVGAGI come from the germline V gene. The CDR3 is 13 residues long. This CDR3 reads CASSWGLLYEQYF. DNA for the CDR3: TGTGCCAGCAGCTGGGGGCTCCTCTACGAGCAGTACTTC.

V gene TRBV27 combines with J gene TRBJ1-5; possibly TRBD1 for D (5 bases). Trimming shortened V by 7 bases and J by 2 bases, and 12 bases separated the two germline ends. In germline, CDR1 is MNHEY, CDR2 SMNVEV (reference sequence). There are 14 residues in the CDR3. In DNA, the CDR3 is TGTGCCAGCACTTGGGGGTTAGGCAATCAGCCCCAGCATTTT. The encoded protein is CASTWGLGNQPQHF.

The chain is built from TRBV6-1 and TRBJ2-7; D not certain. This CDR3 has 12 amino acids. Germline V gene data show CDR1 as MNHNS and CDR2 as SASEGT. The V and J ends lost 5 bases and 3 bases respectively, with 8 bases between them. The CDR3 region is CASSLNSYEQYF. CDR3 nucleotides: TGTGCCAGCAGTCTCAACAGCTACGAGCAGTACTTC.

The rearrangement links TRBV4-3 to TRBJ2-1; TRBD2 is a possible D gene (6 bases). The CDR3 contains 15 residues. CDR1 and CDR2 from the germline V gene are LGHNA and YSLEER. Trimming took off 3 bases at V and 4 bases at J, with 13 bases between the two ends. CDR3 in amino acids: CASSHNSGDYNEQFF. CDR3 coding DNA: TGCGCCAGCAGCCACAATAGCGGAGATTACAATGAGCAGTTCTTC.

The chain uses TRBV19 and TRBJ2-7; perhaps TRBD1 as D (5 bases). The V gene lost 5 bases and the J gene lost 5 bases, with 16 bases spanning the gap. This CDR3 is built from 14 residues. The germline CDR1 and CDR2 sequences are LNHDA and SQIVND (reference sequence). This chain's CDR3 is CASSWAGKSHEQYF. CDR3 sequence (DNA): TGTGCCAGTAGTTGGGCAGGGAAGTCCCACGAGCAGTACTTC.

The chain recombines TRBV7-6 with TRBJ2-5; D call uncertain. The germline V gene has CDR1 SGHVS and CDR2 FNYEAQ. Between the trimmed V and J ends, which lost 1 base and 4 bases, there was a span of 7 bases. This CDR3 comprises 13 residues. The chain's CDR3 is CASSLEVGETQYF. The CDR3 DNA is TGTGCCAGCAGCTTAGAGGTGGGAGAGACCCAGTACTTC.

V and J are TRBV27 and TRBJ1-5; TRBD1 agrees at 9 bases. Germline assignment: CDR1 MNHEY and CDR2 SMNVEV (reference sequence). The CDR3 covers 15 residues. Unmatched junction bases numbered 8, after V lost 4 bases and J lost 7 bases. CDR3 loop: CASSSLTGGGQPQHF. The CDR3 DNA follows: TGTGCCAGCAGTTCGCTTACAGGGGGCGGCCAGCCCCAGCATTTT.

The chain links TRBV9 to TRBJ2-1; 7 bases line up with TRBD2. The length of the CDR3 is 13 residues. Losses at the gene ends were 3 bases for V and 6 bases for J; bases not matched to a gene: 3. The germline CDR1 and CDR2 sequences are SGDLS and YYNGEE. The CDR3 reads CASSDRTSNEQFF. The CDR3 nucleotides are TGTGCCAGCAGCGACCGGACTAGCAATGAGCAGTTCTTC. Looking up the rest from reference TRBV9 and TRBJ2-1 gives the full variable domain: DSGVTQTPKHLITATGQRVTLRCSPRSGDLSVYWYQQSLDQGLQFLIQYYNGEERAKGNILERFSAQQFPDLHSELNLSSLELGDSALYFCASSDRTSNEQFFGPGTRLTVL.

The table lists this clone with a count of one. The chain recombines TRBV9 with TRBJ2-1, with TRBD2 as a possible D gene (5 bases). The CDR3 covers 14 residues. Germline V gene data show CDR1 as SGDLS and CDR2 as YYNGEE. V lost 3 bases and J 7 bases, leaving 14 bases between the germline ends. This chain's CDR3 is CASSATLVGNEQFF. CDR3 bases: TGTGCCAGCAGCGCAACACTAGTAGGGAATGAGCAGTTCTTC. Based on the CDR3 plus reference TRBV9 and TRBJ2-1, the full variable domain is DSGVTQTPKHLITATGQRVTLRCSPRSGDLSVYWYQQSLDQGLQFLIQYYNGEERAKGNILERFSAQQFPDLHSELNLSSLELGDSALYFCASSATLVGNEQFFGPGTRLTVL.

The CDR3: CASSPWEGAPSYEQYF. Written as DNA, the CDR3 is TGTGCCAGCTCACCATGGGAGGGGGCACCCTCCTACGAGCAGTACTTC. This chain connects TRBV18 to TRBJ2-7, with D perhaps TRBD1 or TRBD2 (7 bases each). V was shortened by 2 bases and J by 0 bases, with 14 bases between the two germline ends. The CDR3 consists of 16 residues. Germline CDR1 and CDR2: KGHSH and LQKENI. Together with reference TRBV18 and TRBJ2-7, the CDR3 gives the full variable domain: NAGVMQNPRHLVRRRGQEARLRCSPMKGHSHVYWYRQLPEEGLKFMVYLQKENIIDESGMPKERFSAEFPKEGPSILRIQQVVRGDSAAYFCASSPWEGAPSYEQYFGPGTRLTVT.